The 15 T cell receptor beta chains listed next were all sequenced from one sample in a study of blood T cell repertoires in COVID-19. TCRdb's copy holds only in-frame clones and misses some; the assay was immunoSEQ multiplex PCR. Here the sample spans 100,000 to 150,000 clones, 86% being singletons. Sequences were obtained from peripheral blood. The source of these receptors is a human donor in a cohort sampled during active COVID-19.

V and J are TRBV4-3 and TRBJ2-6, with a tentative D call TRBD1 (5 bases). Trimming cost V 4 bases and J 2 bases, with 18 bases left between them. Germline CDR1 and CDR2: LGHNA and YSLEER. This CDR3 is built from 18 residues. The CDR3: CASSLDSPPITGANVLTF. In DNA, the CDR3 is TGCGCCAGCAGCCTCGACAGTCCCCCTATCACTGGGGCCAACGTCCTGACTTTC.

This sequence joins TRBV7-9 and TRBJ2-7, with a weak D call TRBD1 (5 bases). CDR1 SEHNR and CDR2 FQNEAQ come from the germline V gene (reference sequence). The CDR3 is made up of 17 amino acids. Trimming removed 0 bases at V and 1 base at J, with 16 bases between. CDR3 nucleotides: TGTGCCAGCAGCTTAGCCCCCGGCCAGGGTAGGTCCTACGAGCAGTACTTC. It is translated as CASSLAPGQGRSYEQYF.

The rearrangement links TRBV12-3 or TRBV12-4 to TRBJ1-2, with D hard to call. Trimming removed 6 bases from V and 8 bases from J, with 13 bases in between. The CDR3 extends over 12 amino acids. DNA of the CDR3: TGTGCCAGCAGCCTCTCTGGCAAAGGCTACACCTTC. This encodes CASSLSGKGYTF.

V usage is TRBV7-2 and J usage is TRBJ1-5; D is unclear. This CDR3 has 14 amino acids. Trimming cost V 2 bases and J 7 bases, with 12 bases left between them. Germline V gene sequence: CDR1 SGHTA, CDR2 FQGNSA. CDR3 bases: TGTGCCAGCAGCTTAAGGCCAGGCGAGCAGCCCCAGCATTTT. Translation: CASSLRPGEQPQHF.

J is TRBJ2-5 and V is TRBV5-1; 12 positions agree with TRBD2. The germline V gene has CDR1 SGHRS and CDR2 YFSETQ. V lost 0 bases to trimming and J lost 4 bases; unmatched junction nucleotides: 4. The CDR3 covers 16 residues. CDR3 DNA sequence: TGCGCCAGCAGCTTGGGGACTAGCGGGAATAGAGAGACCCAGTACTTC. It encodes CASSLGTSGNRETQYF.

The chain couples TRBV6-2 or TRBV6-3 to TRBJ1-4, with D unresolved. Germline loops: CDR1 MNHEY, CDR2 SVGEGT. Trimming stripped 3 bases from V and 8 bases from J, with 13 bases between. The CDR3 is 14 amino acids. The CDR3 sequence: CASSYSAGYEKLFF. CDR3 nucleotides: TGTGCCAGCAGTTATAGCGCAGGATACGAAAAACTGTTTTTT.

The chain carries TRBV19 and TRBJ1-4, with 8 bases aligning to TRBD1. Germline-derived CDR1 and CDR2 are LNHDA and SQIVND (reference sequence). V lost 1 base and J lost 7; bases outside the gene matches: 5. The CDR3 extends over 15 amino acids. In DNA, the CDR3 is TGTGCCAGTAGTATAGCAGGGGGCAGGCTTGAAAAACTGTTTTTT. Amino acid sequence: CASSIAGGRLEKLFF.

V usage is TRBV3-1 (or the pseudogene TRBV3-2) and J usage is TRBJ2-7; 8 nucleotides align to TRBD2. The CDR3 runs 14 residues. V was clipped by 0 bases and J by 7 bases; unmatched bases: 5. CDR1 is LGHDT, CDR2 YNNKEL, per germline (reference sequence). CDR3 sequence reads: CASSQDGASGEQYF. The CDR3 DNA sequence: TGTGCCAGCAGCCAAGATGGAGCTAGCGGGGAGCAGTACTTC.

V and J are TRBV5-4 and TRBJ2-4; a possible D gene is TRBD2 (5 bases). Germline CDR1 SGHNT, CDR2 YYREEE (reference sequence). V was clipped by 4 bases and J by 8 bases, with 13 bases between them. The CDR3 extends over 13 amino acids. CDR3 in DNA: TGTGCCAGCAGCCACGCAGTCGGGGACATTCAGTACTTC. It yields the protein CASSHAVGDIQYF.

CDR3: CASSSTGVRYEQYF. CDR3 in DNA: TGTGCCAGCAGTTCGACAGGGGTAAGGTACGAGCAGTACTTC. The chain has TRBV28 and TRBJ2-7, with TRBD1 matching over 8 bases. The length of the CDR3 is 14 residues. Losses at the gene ends were 4 bases for V and 4 bases for J; bases not matched to a gene: 6. The germline V gene has CDR1 MDHEN and CDR2 SYDVKM. Supplemented by reference TRBV28 and TRBJ2-7, the full variable domain reads DVKVTQSSRYLVKRTGEKVFLECVQDMDHENMFWYRQDPGLGLRLIYFSYDVKMKEKGDIPEGYSVSREKKERFSLILESASTNQTSMYLCASSSTGVRYEQYFGPGTRLTVT.

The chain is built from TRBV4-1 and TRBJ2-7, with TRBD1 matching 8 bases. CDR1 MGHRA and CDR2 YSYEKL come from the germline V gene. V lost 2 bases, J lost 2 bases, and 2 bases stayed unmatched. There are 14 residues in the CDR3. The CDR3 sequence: CASSQPGQAYEQYF. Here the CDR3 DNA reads TGCGCCAGCAGCCAACCGGGACAGGCCTACGAGCAGTACTTC.

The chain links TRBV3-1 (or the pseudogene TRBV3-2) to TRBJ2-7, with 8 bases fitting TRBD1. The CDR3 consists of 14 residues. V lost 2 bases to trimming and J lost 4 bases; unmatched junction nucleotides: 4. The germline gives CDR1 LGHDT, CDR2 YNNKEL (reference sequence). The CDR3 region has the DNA TGTGCCAGCAGCCAATTCACAGGGGGGTACGAGCAGTACTTC. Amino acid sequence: CASSQFTGGYEQYF.

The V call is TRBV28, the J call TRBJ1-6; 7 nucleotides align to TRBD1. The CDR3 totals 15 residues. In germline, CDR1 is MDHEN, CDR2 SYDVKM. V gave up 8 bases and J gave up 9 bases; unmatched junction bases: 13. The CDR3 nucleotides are TGTGCCAGCGGGATGCCAGGGGGGCTTAGTTCACCCCTCCACTTT. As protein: CASGMPGGLSSPLHF.

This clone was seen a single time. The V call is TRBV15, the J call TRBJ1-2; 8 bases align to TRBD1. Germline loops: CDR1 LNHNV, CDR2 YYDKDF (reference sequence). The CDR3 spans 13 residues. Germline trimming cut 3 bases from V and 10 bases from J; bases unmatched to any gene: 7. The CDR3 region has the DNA TGTGCCACCAGCAGGGAGGACAGGGACGACTACACCTTC. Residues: CATSREDRDDYTF.

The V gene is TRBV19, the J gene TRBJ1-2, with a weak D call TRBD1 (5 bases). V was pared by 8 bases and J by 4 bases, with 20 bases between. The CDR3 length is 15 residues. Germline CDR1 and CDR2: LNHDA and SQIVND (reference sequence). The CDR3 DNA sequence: TGTGCCAGTTCCGGAGCGGCGGGGCTTGCCTATGGCTACACCTTC. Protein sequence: CASSGAAGLAYGYTF.